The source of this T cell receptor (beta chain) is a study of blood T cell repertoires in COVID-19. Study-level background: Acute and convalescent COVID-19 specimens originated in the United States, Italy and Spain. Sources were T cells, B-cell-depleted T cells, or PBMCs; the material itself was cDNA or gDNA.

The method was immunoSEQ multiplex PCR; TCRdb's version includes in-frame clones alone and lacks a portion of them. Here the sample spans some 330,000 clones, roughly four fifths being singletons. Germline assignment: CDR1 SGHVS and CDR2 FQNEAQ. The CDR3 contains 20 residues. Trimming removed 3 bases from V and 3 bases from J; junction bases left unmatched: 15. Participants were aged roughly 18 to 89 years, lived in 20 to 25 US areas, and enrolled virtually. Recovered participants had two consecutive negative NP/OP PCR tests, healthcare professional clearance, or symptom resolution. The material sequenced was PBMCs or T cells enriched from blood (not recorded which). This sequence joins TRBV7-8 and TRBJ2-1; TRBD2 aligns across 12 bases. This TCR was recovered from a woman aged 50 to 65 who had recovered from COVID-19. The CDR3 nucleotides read TGTGCCAGCAGCTTTATAACCCATTCTAGCGGGAGGGGGAACTACAATGAGCAGTTCTTC. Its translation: CASSFITHSSGRGNYNEQFF.